The entry below describes one TCR beta chain. Its antigen is unknown. Naive CD8+ T cells carried a CD45RO-CCR7+CD27+CD95- phenotype. UMI-tagged TRB cDNA libraries were built via 5' RACE. Reprocessing the 5' RACE reads, TCRdb reports a single entry for every CDR3 protein and omits DNA. The sample has approximately 98,000 distinct CDR3 sequences. This entry comes from a study of CXCR3-negative and CXCR3-positive naive CD8 T cells. General study findings and limits: CXCR3-positive naive cells had TRB CDR3s that were more hydrophobic than CXCR3-negative naive cells had. Researchers report CXCR3 expression partially decreased after cryopreservation, with fresh PBMCs used in most assays. The study found comparably high diversity in both naive subsets and much lower diversity in memory CD8+ cells.

The clonotype was recovered from a human donor in good health. Some clones in this sample may be carry-over from other donors' samples. The sequencing input was naive CXCR3+ CD8+ T cells from blood. Noted subset: CD45RO-CCR7+CD27+CD95- naive CD8+ T cells expressing CXCR3 (TNR3+).

The CDR3 loop is CASTPTGFTEAFF. The chain joins TRBV19 to TRBJ1-1. The CDR3 runs 13 residues. Germline-derived CDR1 and CDR2 are LNHDA and SQIVND (reference sequence).